This TCR beta chain was identified in a study of vaccination and CD4 T cells after COVID-19. Treatment: roughly ten-day PBMC culture with coronavirus spike peptide pools or control peptides (ViraFEST assay). About this clonotype itself: The antigen remains unidentified.

Cultured CD4+ T cells had their DNA profiled by the Oncomine TCR Beta short-read assay. TCRdb fed the PCR reads into MiXCR, producing one record per CDR3 protein. Among some 11,000 distinct CDR3 sequences listed, around a third were seen once. CDR3 length: 15 amino acids. The V and J ends lost 8 bases and 8 bases, in that order; junction bases with no gene match: 8. From germline, CDR1 is MGHDK and CDR2 SYGVNS. The chain employs TRBV25-1 and TRBJ2-1; 14 bases are shared with TRBD2. Specimen: CD4+ T cells from blood, cultured in vitro, collected after SARS-CoV-2 vaccination. This receptor was obtained from a human donor who had recovered from COVID-19. CDR3 protein: CASGETSGRGDEQFF. For the CDR3, the DNA is TGTGCCAGCGGGGAGACTAGCGGGAGGGGAGATGAGCAGTTCTTC. The full variable domain, completed using reference TRBV25-1 and TRBJ2-1, is EADIYQTPRYLVIGTGKKITLECSQTMGHDKMYWYQQDPGMELHLIHYSYGVNSTEKGDLSSESTVSRIRTEHFPLTLESARPSHTSQYLCASGETSGRGDEQFFGPGTRLTVL.